The next 19 T cell receptor beta chains were all read from a single sample in a study of regulatory T cells in long-lasting Graves disease. As for time point: newly diagnosed GD, antithyroid drugs for less than 3 months. Isolated PBMC RNA provided the starting material for the TCR library. With iRepertoire HTBI primers and Arm-PCR of CDR3 regions, TCR beta libraries were built. TCRdb reprocessed the multiplex PCR reads via MiXCR and lists one record per CDR3 protein. The sample holds about half a million distinct CDR3 sequences; about 12% are singletons and the top ten take roughly 8.9%. The same data also contributed to another study, on T cells in Graves' hyperthyroidism and ophthalmopathy.

The material sequenced was peripheral blood mononuclear cells (PBMCs), taken at new diagnosis, from a patient treated with antithyroid drugs. These receptors were taken from a woman between 25 and 40 years old with Graves disease.

This clonotype has a handful of counts. The chain joins TRBV10-2 to TRBJ2-7; D is unresolved. Looked up from germline, CDR1 is WSHSY and CDR2 is SAAADI. V shed 0 bases and J shed 6 bases, with 3 bases lying between them. CDR3 length equals 11 residues. The CDR3 here is CASSESIEQYF. CDR3 nucleotide sequence: TGCGCCAGCAGTGAGTCGATCGAGCAGTACTTC.

This rearrangement joins TRBV30 to TRBJ2-5; weak D call: TRBD1 (6 bases). CDR1 is GTSNPN, CDR2 SVGIG, per germline (reference sequence). Trimming left V 2 bases short and J 5 bases short, with 30 bases between. This CDR3 has 19 amino acids. CDR3 nucleotide sequence: TGTGCCTGGAGTCCACCCTATCGACCTTCGGGACACGTAGGGGAGACCCAGTACTTC. Translated, it gives CAWSPPYRPSGHVGETQYF.

This clonotype was picked up many times. A read error may account for a junction end that differs from germline. The J gene is TRBJ2-7, the V gene TRBV12-3 or TRBV12-4; no reliable D call. This CDR3 has 14 residues. The CDR3 DNA is TGTGCCAGCAGTTTCTTAAGGGATTCCTCCGAGCAGTACTTC. This encodes CASSFLRDSSEQYF.

V usage is TRBV20-1 and J usage is TRBJ2-1, with 11 bases aligning to TRBD2. The CDR3 runs to 15 residues. The ends lost 0 bases at V and 5 bases at J; junction bases unmatched: 3. Germline lookup yields CDR1 DFQATT and CDR2 SNEGSKA (reference sequence). The CDR3 region has the DNA TGCAGTGCTAGAGAGGGACTAGCGGTCGACAATGAGCAGTTCTTC. Translating it yields CSAREGLAVDNEQFF.

J is TRBJ2-7 and V is TRBV28; D is ambiguous. The CDR3 sequence is 14 residues long. CDR1 is MDHEN and CDR2 is SYDVKM in the germline V gene. V shed 10 bases and J shed 0 bases, with 16 bases lying between them. The CDR3 reads CATKSGLFSYEQYF. The CDR3 region has the DNA TGTGCCACAAAGTCCGGGCTCTTCTCCTACGAGCAGTACTTC. The whole variable domain, remainder taken from reference TRBV28 and TRBJ2-7, is DVKVTQSSRYLVKRTGEKVFLECVQDMDHENMFWYRQDPGLGLRLIYFSYDVKMKEKGDIPEGYSVSREKKERFSLILESASTNQTSMYLCATKSGLFSYEQYFGPGTRLTVT.

At least ten counts were recorded for this clonotype. The genes are TRBV28 and TRBJ2-7; D tentatively fits TRBD1 or TRBD2 (5 bases each). The CDR3 length is 11 residues. The germline CDR1 and CDR2 sequences are MDHEN and SYDVKM. Trimming stripped 8 bases from V and 2 bases from J, with 7 bases between. The CDR3 DNA sequence: TGTGCCAGCGTGGGGGCCTACGAGCAGTACTTC. Its translation: CASVGAYEQYF.

This clonotype was counted only a few times. V is TRBV7-2 and J is TRBJ2-7, with 9 bases matching TRBD2. The germline V gene has CDR1 SGHTA and CDR2 FQGNSA. CDR3 length: 15 residues. The V and J ends lost 2 bases and 6 bases, in that order; junction bases with no gene match: 8. DNA of the CDR3: TGTGCCAGCAGCTTATATTTGCGGGAGGGCGGCGAGCAGTACTTC. This sequence encodes CASSLYLREGGEQYF. Full variable domain (outside the CDR3, taken from reference TRBV7-2 and TRBJ2-7): GAGVSQSPSNKVTEKGKDVELRCDPISGHTALYWYRQSLGQGLEFLIYFQGNSAPDKSGLPSDRFSAERTGGSVSTLTIQRTQQEDSAVYLCASSLYLREGGEQYFGPGTRLTVT.

V and J are TRBV25-1 and TRBJ1-1; no clear D gene. The CDR3 consists of 15 residues. Germline loops: CDR1 MGHDK, CDR2 SYGVNS. V lost 2 bases to trimming and J lost 2 bases, with 12 bases between them. The CDR3 sequence is CASSEQTLENTEAFF. The CDR3 bases are TGTGCCAGCAGTGAACAGACACTCGAAAACACTGAAGCTTTCTTT. Together with reference TRBV25-1 and TRBJ1-1, the CDR3 gives the full variable domain: EADIYQTPRYLVIGTGKKITLECSQTMGHDKMYWYQQDPGMELHLIHYSYGVNSTEKGDLSSESTVSRIRTEHFPLTLESARPSHTSQYLCASSEQTLENTEAFFGQGTRLTVV.

This clonotype has at least ten counts. The gene calls are TRBV27 and TRBJ2-2, with 9 bases fitting TRBD1. The trim removed 3 bases at V and 2 bases at J, leaving 4 bases unmatched. CDR1 and CDR2 from the germline V gene are MNHEY and SMNVEV (reference sequence). The CDR3 is made up of 16 amino acids. The CDR3 region is CASSLWDRVNTGELFF. The CDR3 coding sequence is TGTGCCAGCAGTTTGTGGGACAGGGTAAACACCGGGGAGCTGTTTTTT.

This clonotype has at least ten counts. The V and J genes are TRBV12-3 or TRBV12-4 and TRBJ1-2, with 8 bases that match TRBD1. CDR3 length equals 14 residues. Germline trimming cut 3 bases from V and 8 bases from J; bases unmatched to any gene: 8. The CDR3 spells CASSLAGGMEGYTF. The DNA of the CDR3 is TGTGCCAGCAGTTTGGCAGGGGGCATGGAGGGCTACACCTTC.

The chain couples TRBV20-1 to TRBJ2-1; no reliable D call. CDR1 is DFQATT, CDR2 SNEGSKA, per germline (reference sequence). The CDR3 loop spans 16 amino acids. Trimming took 0 bases from V and 3 from J, leaving 15 bases between them. The CDR3 bases are TGCAGTGCTAGAGACCTCATACATAGGTTCTACAATGAGCAGTTCTTC. The encoded protein is CSARDLIHRFYNEQFF.

This clonotype has a handful of counts. The V call is TRBV6-1, the J call TRBJ2-7; TRBD1 agrees at 9 bases. This CDR3 is 18 amino acids long. V lost 4 bases, J lost 6 bases, and 19 bases stayed unmatched. Per germline, CDR1 MNHNS and CDR2 SASEGT. The CDR3 DNA is TGTGCCAGCAGTGGCCCACTAGGTCGGGGACAGGGTGTCTCCGAGCAGTACTTC. Protein sequence: CASSGPLGRGQGVSEQYF.

This rearrangement joins TRBV11-2 to TRBJ2-7, with TRBD1 matching over 8 bases. CDR1 is SGHAT, CDR2 FQNNGV, per germline. Trimming cost V 2 bases and J 8 bases; bases outside gene matches: 8. CDR3 length: 14 amino acids. The CDR3 here is CASSLLGQGAKQYF. The CDR3 DNA reads as TGTGCCAGCAGCTTACTCGGGCAGGGGGCTAAGCAGTACTTC.

This clonotype was seen repeatedly, ten times or more. The V call is TRBV11-2, the J call TRBJ2-7; 7 bases map to TRBD2. J was trimmed by 2 bases and V by 2 bases; bases with no gene match: 6. The CDR3 sequence is 15 residues long. Germline V gene sequence: CDR1 SGHAT, CDR2 FQNNGV. This CDR3 is CASSLITAGAYEQYF. In nucleotides, the CDR3 is TGTGCCAGCAGCTTAATAACGGCGGGAGCCTACGAGCAGTACTTC. Variable domain in full (rest from reference TRBV11-2 and TRBJ2-7): EAGVAQSPRYKIIEKRQSVAFWCNPISGHATLYWYQQILGQGPKLLIQFQNNGVVDDSQLPKDRFSAERLKGVDSTLKIQPAKLEDSAVYLCASSLITAGAYEQYFGPGTRLTVT.

This clonotype was found many times. V is TRBV3-1 and J is TRBJ2-7; the D gene is possibly TRBD1 (5 bases). The CDR3 totals 15 residues. Germline V gives CDR1 LGHDT, CDR2 YNNKEL (reference sequence). V lost 0 bases and J lost 4, with 13 bases in between. The CDR3: CASSQEAGPGYEQYF. The CDR3, as DNA: TGTGCCAGCAGCCAAGAGGCAGGGCCCGGGTACGAGCAGTACTTC.

This clonotype was observed a few times. The DNA of the CDR3 is TGCAGTGCTAGTAGGCTGGGACTGCCGGACGAGCAGTACTTC. It codes for CSASRLGLPDEQYF. The J gene is TRBJ2-7, the V gene TRBV20-1; D possibly corresponds to TRBD2 (6 bases). There are 14 residues in the CDR3. V gave up 3 bases and J gave up 5 bases, with 17 bases separating them. The V gene's germline CDR1 is DFQATT and CDR2 SNEGSKA (reference sequence).

This rearrangement joins TRBV7-9 to TRBJ2-3, with TRBD2 matching over 7 bases. CDR3 size: 15 residues. In germline, CDR1 is SEHNR, CDR2 FQNEAQ (reference sequence). V lost 5 bases, J lost 5 bases, and 10 bases stayed unmatched. For the CDR3, the DNA is TGTGCCAGCAGCCGAATCGGACTAGACGGAGATACGCAGTATTTT. As protein: CASSRIGLDGDTQYF.

This clonotype was detected only a few times. V usage is TRBV7-9 and J usage is TRBJ1-3; no clear D. This CDR3 has 15 amino acids. Trimming shortened V by 8 bases and J by 2 bases, and 16 bases separated the two germline ends. Germline assignment: CDR1 SEHNR and CDR2 FQNEAQ (reference sequence). This CDR3 is CASSTALHPGNTIYF. For the CDR3, the DNA is TGTGCCAGCTCGACCGCCCTACATCCTGGAAACACCATATATTTT.

This clonotype was observed many times. J is TRBJ1-1 and V is TRBV7-9; D remains unclear. V lost 5 bases to trimming and J lost 4 bases, with 11 bases between them. The germline gives CDR1 SEHNR, CDR2 FQNEAQ (reference sequence). This CDR3 is 13 amino acids long. The CDR3 nucleotides are TGTGCCAGCAGCCAAAAGGGAGCCACTGAAGCTTTCTTT. This translates into CASSQKGATEAFF. Variable domain in full (rest from reference TRBV7-9 and TRBJ1-1): DTGVSQNPRHKITKRGQNVTFRCDPISEHNRLYWYRQTLGQGPEFLTYFQNEAQLEKSRLLSDRFSAERPKGSFSTLEIQRTEQGDSAMYLCASSQKGATEAFFGQGTRLTVV.